This is a list of T cell receptor beta chains from one sample in a study of OX40 agonist ivuxolimab in advanced cancers. The repertoire was sequenced with immunoSEQ multiplex PCR; TCRdb's copy has only in-frame clones and lacks some. The sample has about 95,000 clones, 90% to 95% seen once; the top ten hold around 2.7%. This sample comprised CD4+ or CD8+ T cells sorted from blood, obtained in a trial of the OX40 agonist ivuxolimab. Receptors originate from an adult with an advanced solid tumor such as melanoma, head and neck, liver or kidney cancer. Both conserved end residues are part of each CDR3. D genes are given only for firm matches. The size of a clone is reported for some rows only, either as once, few or many, or as a class for expanded clones.

v_gene: TRBV7-2; len: 16; j_gene: TRBJ2-3; abundance: once; d_gene: TRBD2; CDR3nt: TGTGCCAGCAGCTTAGTGAGCGGGGTGGGGAGAGATACGCAGTATTTT; CDR3aa: CASSLVSGVGRDTQYF
v_gene: TRBV6-1; len: 14; j_gene: TRBJ1-2; abundance: .; d_gene: .; CDR3nt: TGTGCCAGCAGTGTTAGACAGTCTGACTATGGCTACACCTTC; CDR3aa: CASSVRQSDYGYTF
v_gene: TRBV28; len: 15; j_gene: TRBJ2-1; abundance: .; d_gene: TRBD2; CDR3nt: TGTGCCAGCAGCAGGACTAGCGGTAGATATAATGAGCAGTTCTTC; CDR3aa: CASSRTSGRYNEQFF
v_gene: TRBV2; len: 15; j_gene: TRBJ2-7; abundance: .; d_gene: TRBD2; CDR3nt: TGTGCCAGCAGTGAGAAACTAGCGCTTACCTACGAGCAGTACTTC; CDR3aa: CASSEKLALTYEQYF
v_gene: TRBV7-8; len: 16; j_gene: TRBJ1-1; abundance: .; d_gene: .; CDR3nt: TGTGCCAGCAGCTCCGGACAGACATCCCCGAACGCTGAAGCTTTCTTT; CDR3aa: CASSSGQTSPNAEAFF
v_gene: TRBV28; len: 15; j_gene: TRBJ2-2; abundance: .; d_gene: .; CDR3nt: TGTGCCAGCCGGGGCCAGCACCTGAACACCGGGGAGCTGTTTTTT; CDR3aa: CASRGQHLNTGELFF
v_gene: TRBV11-3; len: 15; j_gene: TRBJ2-3; abundance: .; d_gene: .; CDR3nt: TGTGCCAGCAGCCCTTGGACTACCAGCACAGATACGCAGTATTTT; CDR3aa: CASSPWTTSTDTQYF
v_gene: TRBV30; len: 12; j_gene: TRBJ1-1; abundance: .; d_gene: TRBD1; CDR3nt: TGTGCCTGGAGGGGGACAGGGCAAGGAGCTTTCTTT; CDR3aa: CAWRGTGQGAFF
v_gene: TRBV29-1; len: 13; j_gene: TRBJ2-7; abundance: .; d_gene: .; CDR3nt: TGCAGCGTTGTTCAGCTCCCTACCTACGAGCAGTACTTC; CDR3aa: CSVVQLPTYEQYF
v_gene: TRBV6-6; len: 15; j_gene: TRBJ2-7; abundance: .; d_gene: .; CDR3nt: TGTGCCAGCAGCGGACGAGGCGGGACAGCCTTCGAGCAGTACTTC; CDR3aa: CASSGRGGTAFEQYF
v_gene: TRBV7-2; len: 13; j_gene: TRBJ2-7; abundance: .; d_gene: .; CDR3nt: TGTGCCAGCAGCGAACCCCCCTCCTACGAGCAGTACTTC; CDR3aa: CASSEPPSYEQYF
v_gene: TRBV5-4; len: 16; j_gene: TRBJ2-5; abundance: .; d_gene: TRBD2; CDR3nt: TGTGCCAGCAGCTTGGGTCGGGGGGGGACCCAAGAGACCCAGTACTTC; CDR3aa: CASSLGRGGTQETQYF
v_gene: TRBV6-1; len: 13; j_gene: TRBJ2-7; abundance: .; d_gene: TRBD1; CDR3nt: TGTGCCAGCACACGGACAGGATCCTACGAGCAGTACTTC; CDR3aa: CASTRTGSYEQYF
v_gene: TRBV5-1; len: 16; j_gene: TRBJ2-1; abundance: .; d_gene: TRBD2; CDR3nt: TGCGCCAGCAGCTTGGGTTCCCTAGCGGGAAGCAATGAGCAGTTCTTC; CDR3aa: CASSLGSLAGSNEQFF
v_gene: TRBV4-2; len: 14; j_gene: TRBJ2-4; abundance: .; d_gene: .; CDR3nt: TGTGCCAGCAGCACTACGACAGTCGGGCACATTCAGTACTTC; CDR3aa: CASSTTTVGHIQYF
v_gene: TRBV5-1; len: 15; j_gene: TRBJ2-3; abundance: .; d_gene: .; CDR3nt: TGCGCCAGCAGCTTGGCGGGAAGGGGTGCAGATACGCAGTATTTT; CDR3aa: CASSLAGRGADTQYF
v_gene: TRBV4-1; len: 16; j_gene: TRBJ2-5; abundance: once; d_gene: TRBD2; CDR3nt: TGCGCCAGCAGCCAAGGGGCGAGCGGGGGTCAAGAGACCCAGTACTTC; CDR3aa: CASSQGASGGQETQYF
v_gene: TRBV27; len: 13; j_gene: TRBJ2-3; abundance: .; d_gene: .; CDR3nt: TGTGCCAGCAGTTTATTAGTCTCAGATACGCAGTATTTT; CDR3aa: CASSLLVSDTQYF
v_gene: TRBV6-5; len: 16; j_gene: TRBJ2-1; abundance: .; d_gene: .; CDR3nt: TGTGCCAGCAGTTACTCTTTCCAGGGCTCCTACAATGAGCAGTTCTTC; CDR3aa: CASSYSFQGSYNEQFF
v_gene: TRBV19; len: 15; j_gene: TRBJ1-5; abundance: .; d_gene: TRBD1; CDR3nt: TGTGCCAGTATCCGAACCGGGACAGGAGAATGGCCCCAGCATTTT; CDR3aa: CASIRTGTGEWPQHF
v_gene: TRBV7-2; len: 13; j_gene: TRBJ2-1; abundance: .; d_gene: TRBD2; CDR3nt: TGTGCCAGCAGCAGACTAGCGGACAATGAGCAGTTCTTC; CDR3aa: CASSRLADNEQFF
v_gene: TRBV5-4; len: 17; j_gene: TRBJ1-2; abundance: .; d_gene: TRBD1; CDR3nt: TGTGCCAGCAGCCCGCATGGACAGGGAACAAGGCGCTATGGCTACACCTTC; CDR3aa: CASSPHGQGTRRYGYTF
v_gene: TRBV5-4; len: 15; j_gene: TRBJ1-3; abundance: .; d_gene: .; CDR3nt: TGTGCCAGCAGCCTGGACAGCTACTCTGGAAACACCATATATTTT; CDR3aa: CASSLDSYSGNTIYF
v_gene: TRBV7-3; len: 14; j_gene: TRBJ2-1; abundance: .; d_gene: .; CDR3nt: TGTGCCAGCAGCCTGCCGACCAGTGGTGGAGAGCAGTTCTTC; CDR3aa: CASSLPTSGGEQFF
v_gene: TRBV6-1; len: 15; j_gene: TRBJ2-7; abundance: .; d_gene: TRBD1; CDR3nt: TGTGCCAGCAGTGGGGGGGGGACAGGGGTAGACGAGCAGTACTTC; CDR3aa: CASSGGGTGVDEQYF
v_gene: TRBV28; len: 14; j_gene: TRBJ2-7; abundance: .; d_gene: .; CDR3nt: TGTGCCAGCAGTTTATCTTTCAAGAACTACGAGCAGTACTTC; CDR3aa: CASSLSFKNYEQYF
v_gene: TRBV10-3; len: 14; j_gene: TRBJ2-3; abundance: .; d_gene: .; CDR3nt: TGTGCCATCAGTGATAAGGGGAGCACAGATACGCAGTATTTT; CDR3aa: CAISDKGSTDTQYF
v_gene: TRBV19; len: 17; j_gene: TRBJ1-1; abundance: .; d_gene: TRBD1; CDR3nt: TGTGCCAGTACCGAGGGGACAGGGAGTATGGCGAACACTGAAGCTTTCTTT; CDR3aa: CASTEGTGSMANTEAFF
v_gene: TRBV18; len: 13; j_gene: TRBJ2-7; abundance: .; d_gene: TRBD2; CDR3nt: TGTGCCAGCTCACCGACTAGCGGCTACGAGCAGTACTTC; CDR3aa: CASSPTSGYEQYF
v_gene: TRBV28; len: 16; j_gene: TRBJ1-2; abundance: .; d_gene: .; CDR3nt: TGTGCCAGCAGTTCATCTCCTGGGGCCTACCTCTATGGCTACACCTTC; CDR3aa: CASSSSPGAYLYGYTF
v_gene: TRBV15; len: 14; j_gene: TRBJ2-7; abundance: .; d_gene: .; CDR3nt: TGTGCCACCAGCAGAGCTGGACAGACCTACGAGCAGTACTTC; CDR3aa: CATSRAGQTYEQYF
v_gene: TRBV6-5; len: 15; j_gene: TRBJ2-2; abundance: .; d_gene: .; CDR3nt: TGTGCCAGCAGCCCTCGGCGGCGCCAAACCGGGGAGCTGTTTTTT; CDR3aa: CASSPRRRQTGELFF
v_gene: TRBV5-1; len: 21; j_gene: TRBJ2-3; abundance: .; d_gene: TRBD2; CDR3nt: TGCGCCAGCAGCTTGGGGCCCCCTCGCGCGGGAGTCGCGATGATGATGGATACGCAGTATTTT; CDR3aa: CASSLGPPRAGVAMMMDTQYF
v_gene: TRBV7-2; len: 16; j_gene: TRBJ2-1; abundance: .; d_gene: TRBD2; CDR3nt: TGTGCCAGCAGCTGGACTAGCGGGAGTGGGATCAATGAGCAGTTCTTC; CDR3aa: CASSWTSGSGINEQFF
v_gene: TRBV28; len: 16; j_gene: TRBJ1-5; abundance: once; d_gene: .; CDR3nt: TGTGCCAGCAGTTCCCGGTCCGGGCCAGGCAATCAGCCCCAGCATTTT; CDR3aa: CASSSRSGPGNQPQHF
v_gene: TRBV28; len: 15; j_gene: TRBJ2-7; abundance: .; d_gene: TRBD2; CDR3nt: TGTGCCAGCAGTCTTGGGACTAGCGGGCTCTACGAGCAGTACTTC; CDR3aa: CASSLGTSGLYEQYF
v_gene: TRBV28; len: 15; j_gene: TRBJ2-1; abundance: .; d_gene: TRBD1; CDR3nt: TGTGCCAGCAGACAACAGGGGGTTTCCTACAATGAGCAGTTCTTC; CDR3aa: CASRQQGVSYNEQFF
v_gene: TRBV7-2; len: 15; j_gene: TRBJ1-2; abundance: .; d_gene: .; CDR3nt: TGTGCCAGCAGCTTAATGGCAGGGGAACTCTATGGCTACACCTTC; CDR3aa: CASSLMAGELYGYTF
v_gene: TRBV19; len: 14; j_gene: TRBJ2-3; abundance: .; d_gene: .; CDR3nt: TGTGCCAGTAGTATTGGACTTAACACAGATACGCAGTATTTT; CDR3aa: CASSIGLNTDTQYF
v_gene: TRBV30; len: 15; j_gene: TRBJ2-1; abundance: .; d_gene: TRBD2; CDR3nt: TGTGCCTGGAGTGGACTAGCGGGAGGGCCTAAGGAGCAGTTCTTC; CDR3aa: CAWSGLAGGPKEQFF
v_gene: TRBV13; len: 14; j_gene: TRBJ2-5; abundance: .; d_gene: TRBD2; CDR3nt: TGTGCCAGCAGCTGGCGGGAGGGTCCGGAGACCCAGTACTTC; CDR3aa: CASSWREGPETQYF
v_gene: TRBV7-2; len: 15; j_gene: TRBJ2-3; abundance: once; d_gene: TRBD2; CDR3nt: TGTGCCAGCAGCTTAGAGCTAGCGGGAGAGGATACGCAGTATTTT; CDR3aa: CASSLELAGEDTQYF
v_gene: TRBV7-2; len: 15; j_gene: TRBJ2-2; abundance: .; d_gene: .; CDR3nt: TGTGCCAGCAGCCCCGGGCAGGGGGGCACCGGGGAGCTGTTTTTT; CDR3aa: CASSPGQGGTGELFF
v_gene: TRBV7-2; len: 13; j_gene: TRBJ2-1; abundance: .; d_gene: TRBD1; CDR3nt: TGTGCCAGCAGCACCGGGACAGGGAATGAGCAGTTCTTC; CDR3aa: CASSTGTGNEQFF
v_gene: TRBV2; len: 15; j_gene: TRBJ1-5; abundance: .; d_gene: .; CDR3nt: TGTGCCAGCAGCCCCACAGGCTCCAAGCTTCAGCCCCAGCATTTT; CDR3aa: CASSPTGSKLQPQHF